One sample yielded the 28 T cell receptor delta chains listed below, sequenced in a study of gamma-delta T cells after stem cell transplantation. TCRdb re-called the RT-PCR reads using CATT. The data hold about 15,000 delta-chain clones, with approximately 8.5% observed a single time. Material: gamma-delta T cells. The receptor set was obtained from a human donor. It is not recorded whose cells these are; they may come from a transplant donor.

This clone has just a few counts. TCRdb records a much larger clone's protein for this DNA, with a difference at residue 14 that likely arises from a read error; the protein given is the translation of the DNA. V is TRDV2 and J is TRDJ3; possibly TRDD3 for D (5 bases). The CDR3 has 19 residues. CDR1 is GEAIGNYY, CDR2 EKD, per germline. CDR3 DNA: TGTGCCTGTGACACCGTAGGGGCCGAGAGCTCCTGGGACGCCCGACAGATGTTTTTC. Its translation is CACDTVGAESSWDARQMFF.

Concerning this clone itself: TCRdb's protein, taken from a much larger clone, differs from this DNA's translation at residue 18, likely owing to a read error; the protein displayed comes from the DNA. V gene TRDV2 combines with J gene TRDJ3; 12 nucleotides match TRDD3. Germline loops: CDR1 GEAIGNYY, CDR2 EKD. The CDR3 is 21 amino acids. CDR3 in DNA: TGTGCCTGTGACACCCTTACTGGGGGATACAAGAGCTCCTGGGACACCCGAAAGATGTTTTTC. This translates into CACDTLTGGYKSSWDTRKMFF.

Concerning this clone itself: This DNA's translation and the protein TCRdb lists, from a much larger clone, do not match at residue 3, likely due to a read error; the protein shown is translated from the DNA. The chain links TRDV2 to TRDJ3; unclear D gene. The V gene's germline CDR1 is GEAIGNYY and CDR2 EKD. CDR3 size: 19 residues. CDR3 nucleotide sequence: TGTGCCAGTGACACCGTCGAGGAATCCAGCTCCTGGGACACCCGACAGATGTTTTTC. This encodes CASDTVEESSSWDTRQMFF.

With regard to this clone: The TCRdb record carries a much larger clone's protein, which differs from this DNA's translation at residue 9; a read error is the likely cause, and the protein listed here is the DNA translation. V is TRDV2 and J is TRDJ1, with TRDD3 matching over 8 bases. The germline V gene encodes CDR1 GEAIGNYY and CDR2 EKD. J gave up 1 base and V 0 bases, and 15 bases lay outside the gene matches. CDR3 size: 19 residues. The CDR3 protein is CACDTVRVRGDRGTDKLIF. The CDR3 region has the DNA TGTGCCTGTGACACCGTCCGCGTACGGGGGGATAGAGGCACCGATAAACTCATCTTT.

As for this clone: Compared with germline, one end of the junction differs, possibly owing to a read error. This sequence joins TRDV2 and TRDJ1, with a possible D match to TRDD3 (5 bases). The germline CDR1 and CDR2 sequences are GEAIGNYY and EKD. This CDR3 has 18 residues. The DNA for the CDR3 is TGTGCCTATGACACCGACGGAACGGTGGATAGACCGACCGATAAACTCATCTTT. Its protein product is CAYDTDGTVDRPTDKLIF.

This clone was picked up a small number of times. TCRdb's protein for this DNA is that of a much larger clone and differs from the translation at residue 8, likely a read error; the protein shown is the DNA translation. The chain carries TRDV1 and TRDJ1, with 12 nucleotides matching TRDD3. CDR1 and CDR2 (germline): TSWWSYY, QGS. J was trimmed by 0 bases and V by 3 bases; bases with no gene match: 26. CDR3 length equals 24 residues. The CDR3 DNA follows: TGTGCTCTTGGGGAGCGGCTTACTATCCCCTCTTACTGGGGGATACCAAAGTACACCGATAAACTCATCTTT. This codes for CALGERLTIPSYWGIPKYTDKLIF.

A note on this clone: TCRdb shows a much larger clone's protein in place of this DNA's translation, and the two differ at residue 7, likely through a read error; the protein shown is translated from the DNA. V and J are TRDV1 and TRDJ1; 11 bases align to TRDD3. Trimming took 4 bases from V and 3 from J; bases not matched to a gene: 16. The CDR3 spans 19 residues. Germline V gene lookup returns CDR1 TSWWSYY and CDR2 QGS. The CDR3 DNA reads as TGTGCTCTTGGGGTACTTAGCCTTTTCTCTGGGGGATACCCCGATAAACTCATCTTT. The encoded protein is CALGVLSLFSGGYPDKLIF.

Remarks on this clone: TCRdb has a much larger clone's protein, which differs at residue 4 from the translation of this DNA, likely because of a read error; what is shown is the protein translated from the DNA. The J gene is TRDJ3, the V gene TRDV2; the D is unclear. This CDR3 region has 15 residues. Germline CDR1 and CDR2: GEAIGNYY and EKD. V lost 5 bases to trimming and J lost 2 bases, with 9 bases between them. CDR3 loop: CACGSLAWDTRQMFF. For the CDR3, the DNA is TGTGCCTGTGGCTCCCTTGCCTGGGACACCCGACAGATGTTTTTC.

Details on this clone: The protein in TCRdb stems from a much larger clone and differs at residue 14 from this DNA's translation, likely a read error; here the protein is translated from the DNA. The chain couples TRDV2 to TRDJ2, with TRDD3 matching 9 bases. The CDR3 runs to 16 residues. Germline CDR1 reads GEAIGNYY; CDR2 reads EKD. The CDR3 nucleotides read TGTGCCTGTGACACCGTCGGCGGGGATACGACAGCACAACCCTTCTTT. Its protein product is CACDTVGGDTTAQPFF.

About this clone: The protein given by TCRdb reflects a much larger clone and differs at residue 12 from this DNA's translation, likely from a read error; the protein shown is the DNA's translation. V and J are TRDV2 and TRDJ1, with TRDD2 as a possible D gene (6 bases). Trimming shortened V by 1 base and J by 4 bases, and 30 bases separated the two germline ends. Per germline, CDR1 GEAIGNYY and CDR2 EKD. This CDR3 is built from 20 residues. As DNA, the CDR3 is TGTGCCTGTGACACGCTTACTTCCTCCTTACTGGAGGATAGGATCGATAAACTCATCTTT. This gives the protein CACDTLTSSLLEDRIDKLIF.

In regard to this clone: This is likely an artifact of a read error, given a far larger clone one base away. Other DNA sequences in the sample encode the same CDR3. This chain joins TRDV2 and TRDJ3; the D gene is possibly TRDD3 (5 bases). The germline V gene has CDR1 GEAIGNYY and CDR2 EKD. The CDR3 has 17 amino acids. V lost 1 base and J 1 base, leaving 10 bases between the germline ends. CDR3 in amino acids: CACDTTGISWDTRQMFF. The CDR3 DNA is TGTGCCTGTGACACTACCGGGATTTCCTGGGACACCCGACAGATGTTTTTC.

With respect to this clone: TCRdb's protein, taken from a much larger clone, differs from this DNA's translation at residue 8, likely owing to a read error; the protein displayed comes from the DNA. The CDR3 loop reads CACDPVLRDTPPSTDKLIF. In nucleotides, the CDR3 is TGTGCCTGTGACCCCGTACTGAGGGATACGCCCCCCTCAACCGATAAACTCATCTTT. The V gene is TRDV2, the J gene TRDJ1, with 8 bases matching TRDD3. V lost 3 bases and J lost 2; bases outside the gene matches: 19. CDR3 length: 19 residues. Germline CDR1 and CDR2: GEAIGNYY and EKD.

In this sample, this clone turned up many times. TCRdb's listed protein matches a much larger clone and diverges from this DNA's translation at residue 12, likely through a read error; the protein shown comes from the DNA. The chain carries TRDV2 and TRDJ1, with D tentatively TRDD3 (5 bases). Germline V lookup: CDR1 GEAIGNYY, CDR2 EKD. The CDR3 spans 15 residues. CDR3 nucleotides: TGTGCCTGTGACACCGTGGGGACCCACACCGATAACCTCATCTTT. It encodes CACDTVGTHTDNLIF.

In its sample, this clone was seen a few times. The amino acid sequence in TCRdb belongs to a much larger clone and departs from this DNA's translation at residue 4, likely a sequencing read error; the sequence shown is translated from the DNA. This chain joins TRDV2 and TRDJ1; 13 bases align to TRDD3. Germline CDR1 GEAIGNYY, CDR2 EKD. The V and J ends lost 5 bases and 2 bases, in that order; junction bases with no gene match: 16. The CDR3 has 19 residues. The CDR3 nucleotides are TGTGCCTGTGGCCCCGTACTGGGGGATACGCCCCCCTCAACCGATAAACTCATCTTT. Translating gives CACGPVLGDTPPSTDKLIF.

This clone was found many times. A read error is likely here: a far larger clone is one base away. Other DNA sequences from this sample encode an identical CDR3 as well. The chain is built from TRDV3 and TRDJ1, with D maybe TRDD3 (6 bases). CDR1 and CDR2 from the germline V gene are TVYSNPD and GDNSRS (reference sequence). V dropped 3 bases and J dropped 4 bases, with 21 bases sitting between them. The CDR3 consists of 15 residues. CDR3 region: CALVAGADTVDKLIF. In nucleotides, the CDR3 is TGTGCCTTGGTAGCTGGGGCTGATACGGTCGATAAACTCATCTTT.

Details on this clone: The germline gene is not matched at one end of the junction; a read error may be the cause. This specimen includes other DNA sequences encoding the same CDR3. This chain uses TRDV1 with TRDJ1, with a possible D match to TRDD3 (5 bases). The CDR3 length is 22 residues. CDR1 is TSWWSYY, CDR2 QGS, per germline. The CDR3 region has the DNA TGCGCTCTTGGGGAAGGGTCGGTACCTTATCCCCCCTTGGTGACATACACCGATAAACTCATCTTT. This sequence encodes CALGEGSVPYPPLVTYTDKLIF.

This clone was recorded at least ten times. V is TRDV2 and J is TRDJ1; maybe TRDD3 (6 bases). CDR1 is GEAIGNYY, CDR2 EKD, per germline. This CDR3 is built from 18 residues. Deletions cut 2 bases from V and 1 base from J, with 22 bases between. DNA for the CDR3: TGTGCCTGTGACAAGAGGGCTTGGGAGGGGGACATCACCGATAAACTCATCTTT. Protein product: CACDKRAWEGDITDKLIF.

In its sample, this clone was seen a few times. A far larger clone lies a single base away; this is likely a read error. Other DNA sequences in this specimen translate into the identical CDR3. The V gene is TRAV29/DV5, the J gene TRDJ1; possible D gene TRDD3, 5 bases. The CDR3 loop spans 13 amino acids. Germline loops: CDR1 NSMFDY, CDR2 ISSIKDK. In nucleotides, the CDR3 is TGTGCCGCACAATTTAAGAGGGGGGATAAACTCATCTTT. Protein product: CAAQFKRGDKLIF.

This clone was counted at least ten times. The protein TCRdb lists belongs to a much larger clone and differs from this DNA's translation at residue 7, which points to a read error; the protein shown is made from the DNA. The V gene is TRDV2, the J gene TRDJ1; D gene unclear. CDR1 GEAIGNYY and CDR2 EKD come from the germline V gene. The CDR3 length is 17 residues. Trimming stripped 0 bases from V and 0 bases from J, with 16 bases between. In DNA form, the CDR3 reads TGTGCCTGTGACACCGCTGAGGAAACCAAGTACACCGATAAACTCATCTTT. This translates into CACDTAEETKYTDKLIF.

The chain combines TRDV2 with TRDJ1; TRDD3 is a possible D gene (5 bases). The V and J ends lost 0 bases and 1 base respectively, with 26 bases between them. CDR3 length: 20 residues. Germline lookup yields CDR1 GEAIGNYY and CDR2 EKD. Here the CDR3 DNA reads TGTGCCTGTGACACCGGCACTTCACCCGAACGGGGGGCCGTCACCGATAAACTCATCTTT. It is translated as CACDTGTSPERGAVTDKLIF.

This clone was observed a few times. One end of the junction fails to match germline, which may point to a read error. DNA of the CDR3: TGTGCCTGTGACACCGGTGAGCTCCGTCGGGGGATCGTGACTACCGATACACTCATCTTT. Protein sequence: CACDTGELRRGIVTTDTLIF. The genes are TRDV2 and TRDJ1; 7 nucleotides align to TRDD3. This CDR3 spans 20 amino acids. Germline loops: CDR1 GEAIGNYY, CDR2 EKD.

This clone occurred many times. A read error may account for a junction end that differs from germline. Other nucleotide sequences in the sample specify the same CDR3. CDR3 amino acids: CACDTVGTGGPSYTDKLIF. The DNA for the CDR3 is TGCGCCTGTGACACCGTAGGTACTGGGGGACCTTCGTACACCGATAAACTCATCTTT. The chain combines TRDV2 with TRDJ1, with TRDD3 identical over 9 bases. CDR3 length equals 19 residues. Germline CDR1 reads GEAIGNYY; CDR2 reads EKD.

Only a few counts were recorded for this clone. A read error may be the cause here, since a much bigger clone is one base away. Different DNA sequences within this sample yield the same CDR3. The chain uses TRDV2 and TRDJ1, with 8 nucleotides matching TRDD3. The CDR3 covers 18 residues. CDR1 is GEAIGNYY, CDR2 EKD, per germline. CDR3 region: CACDIVGDPLSYTDKLIF. The CDR3 DNA is TGTGCCTGTGACATAGTGGGGGATCCGCTCTCTTACACCGACAAACTCATCTTT.

This clone was counted a few times. TCRdb attributes to this sequence the protein of a much larger clone, which differs from the DNA translation at residue 12; a read error is likely, and the protein displayed is translated from the DNA. CDR3 coding DNA: TGTGCCTGTGACACCGTTCAAAAAAGTCTGGGGGAGGAAACGTACACCGATAAACTCATCTTT. It specifies CACDTVQKSLGEETYTDKLIF. The rearrangement uses TRDV2 and TRDJ1; 8 positions match TRDD3. Per germline, CDR1 GEAIGNYY and CDR2 EKD. The length of the CDR3 is 21 residues. With 0 bases clipped from V and 0 bases from J, the junction kept 20 bases outside the gene matches.

There are a few counts of this clone. For this DNA, TCRdb reports the protein of a much larger clone, which diverges at residue 4, most likely from a read error; the protein presented here is translated directly from the DNA. The chain combines TRDV2 with TRDJ1; TRDD3 aligns across 8 bases. With 5 bases clipped from V and 0 bases from J, the junction kept 10 bases outside the gene matches. Germline-derived CDR1 and CDR2 are GEAIGNYY and EKD. The CDR3 sequence is 16 residues long. The CDR3 DNA sequence: TGTGCCTGTGCCATTTTGGGGGATCTTTACACCGATAAACTCATCTTT. Its protein is CACAILGDLYTDKLIF.

The sample holds many counts of this clone. The genes are TRDV2 and TRDJ3, with 9 bases matching TRDD3. Germline CDR1 GEAIGNYY, CDR2 EKD. This CDR3 has 22 amino acids. Trimming cost V 1 base and J 0 bases; bases outside gene matches: 15. The CDR3 is CACDTYLGDRNLGSWDTRQMFF. The CDR3 region has the DNA TGTGCCTGTGACACGTACCTGGGGGATCGCAACCTTGGCTCCTGGGACACCCGACAGATGTTTTTC.

This clone appeared a few times. The translation of this DNA and the TCRdb protein of a much larger clone differ at residue 5, probably owing to a read error; the protein shown here is translated from the DNA. J is TRDJ1 and V is TRDV2, with 9 nucleotides matching TRDD3. Trimming removed 4 bases from V and 1 base from J; junction bases left unmatched: 18. This CDR3 region has 19 residues. CDR1 GEAIGNYY and CDR2 EKD come from the germline V gene. The CDR3 region is CACEVLLRSGDTSTDKLIF. The CDR3 region has the DNA TGTGCCTGTGAAGTGCTTCTCCGGTCGGGGGATACTTCCACCGATAAACTCATCTTT.

Of note for this clone: Translating this DNA gives a protein that differs at residue 3 from the TCRdb one, which belongs to a much larger clone; a read error is likely, and the protein shown is this translation. The chain combines TRDV1 with TRDJ2, with D possibly being TRDD1 (6 bases). There are 19 residues in the CDR3. Trimming took off 11 bases at V and 3 bases at J, with 31 bases between the two ends. The germline V gene has CDR1 TSWWSYY and CDR2 QGS. CDR3 in amino acids: CAIAKIGTRSVGVTAQLFF. As DNA, the CDR3 is TGTGCTATTGCCAAAATAGGGACCCGTAGTGTTGGGGTGACAGCACAACTCTTCTTT.